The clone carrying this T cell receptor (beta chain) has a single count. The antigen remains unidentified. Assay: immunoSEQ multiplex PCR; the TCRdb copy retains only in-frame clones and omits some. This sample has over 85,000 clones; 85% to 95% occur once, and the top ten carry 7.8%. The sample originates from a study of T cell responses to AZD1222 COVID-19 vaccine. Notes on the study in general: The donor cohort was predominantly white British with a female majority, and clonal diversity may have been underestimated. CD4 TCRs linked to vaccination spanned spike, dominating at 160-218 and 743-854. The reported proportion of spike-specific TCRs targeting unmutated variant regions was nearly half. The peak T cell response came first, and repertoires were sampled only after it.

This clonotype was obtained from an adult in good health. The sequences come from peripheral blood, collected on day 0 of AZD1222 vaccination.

The CDR3 region is CASTLGQNTEAFF. The DNA of the CDR3 is TGTGCCAGTACCCTGGGACAGAACACTGAAGCTTTCTTT. V gene TRBV19 combines with J gene TRBJ1-1; a weak D match, TRBD1 (6 bases). The CDR3 length is 13 residues. Trimming removed 7 bases at V and 1 base at J, with 10 bases between. Looked up from germline, CDR1 is LNHDA and CDR2 is SQIVND (reference sequence). Drawing the rest from reference TRBV19 and TRBJ1-1, the complete variable domain is DGGITQSPKYLFRKEGQNVTLSCEQNLNHDAMYWYRQDPGQGLRLIYYSQIVNDFQKGDIAEGYSVSREKKESFPLTVTSAQKNPTAFYLCASTLGQNTEAFFGQGTRLTVV.